This T cell receptor beta chain originates from a study of T cell responses to AZD1222 COVID-19 vaccine. The method was immunoSEQ multiplex PCR; TCRdb's version includes in-frame clones alone and lacks a portion of them. The table records about 110,000 clones, 87% of them present only once. CDR3 length: 13 residues. The germline CDR1 and CDR2 sequences are KGHSH and LQKENI. V was shortened by 6 bases and J by 3 bases, with 12 bases between the two germline ends. The starting material was peripheral blood, obtained 28 days after the second AZD1222 dose. V is TRBV18 and J is TRBJ2-7; the D gene could be TRBD1 or TRBD2 (5 bases each). This TCR came from an adult who received the AZD1222 COVID-19 vaccine. CDR3 protein: CASSPGTYYEQYF. CDR3 coding DNA: TGTGCCAGCTCTCCCGGGACCTACTACGAGCAGTACTTC.